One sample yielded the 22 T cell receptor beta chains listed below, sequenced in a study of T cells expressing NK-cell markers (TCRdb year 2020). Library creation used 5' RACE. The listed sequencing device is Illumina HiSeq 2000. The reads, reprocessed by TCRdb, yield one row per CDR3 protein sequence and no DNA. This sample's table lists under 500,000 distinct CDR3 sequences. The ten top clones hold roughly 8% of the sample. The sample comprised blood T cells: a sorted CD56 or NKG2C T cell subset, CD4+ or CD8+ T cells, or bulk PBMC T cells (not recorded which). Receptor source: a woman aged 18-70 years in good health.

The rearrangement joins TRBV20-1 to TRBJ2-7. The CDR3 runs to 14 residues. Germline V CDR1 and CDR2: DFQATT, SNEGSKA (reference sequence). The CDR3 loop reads CSARNPSGVYEQYF.

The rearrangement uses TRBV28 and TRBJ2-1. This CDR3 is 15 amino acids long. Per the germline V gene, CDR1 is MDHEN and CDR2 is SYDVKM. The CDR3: CASSPTRGFYNEQFF. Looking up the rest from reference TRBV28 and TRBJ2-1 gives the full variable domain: DVKVTQSSRYLVKRTGEKVFLECVQDMDHENMFWYRQDPGLGLRLIYFSYDVKMKEKGDIPEGYSVSREKKERFSLILESASTNQTSMYLCASSPTRGFYNEQFFGPGTRLTVL.

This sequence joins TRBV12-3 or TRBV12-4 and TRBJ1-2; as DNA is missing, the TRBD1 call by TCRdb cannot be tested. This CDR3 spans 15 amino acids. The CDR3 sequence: CASSPSGRGLYGYTF.

Here the CDR3 reads CASSLGHPGDTQYF. J is TRBJ2-3 and V is TRBV7-6; the TRBD1 assignment by TCRdb is unverifiable without DNA. The germline V gene has CDR1 SGHVS and CDR2 FNYEAQ. This CDR3 comprises 14 residues.

Here the CDR3 reads CSARPKGLAGRGETQYF. The chain recombines TRBV20-1 with TRBJ2-5; TCRdb gives TRBD2 as the D gene, but with no DNA this cannot be confirmed. Germline V gene data show CDR1 as DFQATT and CDR2 as SNEGSKA (reference sequence). The CDR3 is 17 amino acids.

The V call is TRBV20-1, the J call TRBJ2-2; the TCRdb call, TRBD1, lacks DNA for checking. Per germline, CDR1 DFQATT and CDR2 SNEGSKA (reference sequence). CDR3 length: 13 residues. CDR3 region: CSARRPGTGELFF.

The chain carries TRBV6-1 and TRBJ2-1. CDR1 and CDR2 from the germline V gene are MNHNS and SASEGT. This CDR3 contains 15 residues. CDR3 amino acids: CASSSRLSSYNEQFF.

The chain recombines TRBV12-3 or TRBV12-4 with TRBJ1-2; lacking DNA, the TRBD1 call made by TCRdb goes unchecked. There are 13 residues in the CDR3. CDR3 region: CASSTDRAYGYTF.

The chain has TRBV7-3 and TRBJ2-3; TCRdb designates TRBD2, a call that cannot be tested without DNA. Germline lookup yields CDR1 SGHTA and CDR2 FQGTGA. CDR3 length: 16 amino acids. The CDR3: CASSFEGTSGINTQYF.

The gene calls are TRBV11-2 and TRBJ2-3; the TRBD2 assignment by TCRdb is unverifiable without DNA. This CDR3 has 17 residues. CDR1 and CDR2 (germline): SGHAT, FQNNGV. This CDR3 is CASSLRGTGLVTDTQYF.

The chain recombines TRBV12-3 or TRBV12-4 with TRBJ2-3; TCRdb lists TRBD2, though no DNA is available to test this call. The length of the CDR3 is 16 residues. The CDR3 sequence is CASSSRTSAHTDTQYF.

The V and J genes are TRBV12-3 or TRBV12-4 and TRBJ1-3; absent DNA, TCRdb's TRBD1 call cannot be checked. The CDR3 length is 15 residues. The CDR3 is CASSYAGTGGNTIYF.

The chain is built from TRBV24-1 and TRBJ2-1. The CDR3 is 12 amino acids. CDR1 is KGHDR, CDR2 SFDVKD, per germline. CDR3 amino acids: CATSRSHNEQFF.

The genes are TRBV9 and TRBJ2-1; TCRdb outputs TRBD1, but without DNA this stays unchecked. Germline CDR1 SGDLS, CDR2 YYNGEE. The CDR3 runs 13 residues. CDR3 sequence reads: CASSPPGGDEQFF.

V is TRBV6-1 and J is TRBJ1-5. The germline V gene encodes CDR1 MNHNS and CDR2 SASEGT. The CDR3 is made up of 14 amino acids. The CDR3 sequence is CASSGDSLNQPQHF.

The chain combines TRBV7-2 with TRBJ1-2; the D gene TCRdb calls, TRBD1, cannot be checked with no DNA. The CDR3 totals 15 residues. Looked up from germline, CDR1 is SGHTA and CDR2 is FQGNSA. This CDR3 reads CASSRQRQGAYGYTF.

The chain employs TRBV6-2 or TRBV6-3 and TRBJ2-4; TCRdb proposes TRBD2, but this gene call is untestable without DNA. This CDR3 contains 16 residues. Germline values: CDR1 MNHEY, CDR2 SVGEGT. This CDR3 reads CASSLRLAGDQNIQYF.

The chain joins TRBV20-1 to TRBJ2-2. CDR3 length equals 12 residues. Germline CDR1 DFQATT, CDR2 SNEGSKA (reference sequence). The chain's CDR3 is CSADTNTGELFF.

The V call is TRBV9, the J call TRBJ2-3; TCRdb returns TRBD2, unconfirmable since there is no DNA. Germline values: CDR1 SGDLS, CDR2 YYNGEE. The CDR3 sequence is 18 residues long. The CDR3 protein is CASSVATSSGGSTDTQYF.

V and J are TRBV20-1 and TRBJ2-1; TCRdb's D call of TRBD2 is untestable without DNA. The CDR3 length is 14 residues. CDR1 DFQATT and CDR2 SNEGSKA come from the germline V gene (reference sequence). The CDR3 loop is CSAKGTSGYNEQFF.

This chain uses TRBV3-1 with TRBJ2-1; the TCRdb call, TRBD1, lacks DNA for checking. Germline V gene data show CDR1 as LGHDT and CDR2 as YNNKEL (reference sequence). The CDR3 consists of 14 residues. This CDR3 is CASSPVPANNEQFF.

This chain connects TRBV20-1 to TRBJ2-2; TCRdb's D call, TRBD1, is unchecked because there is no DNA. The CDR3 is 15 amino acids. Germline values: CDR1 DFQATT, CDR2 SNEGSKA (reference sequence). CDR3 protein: CSAREGTANTGELFF.